This T cell receptor beta chain derives from a study of CD8 T cells in Susac syndrome. The germline CDR1 and CDR2 sequences are MNHNS and SASEGT. The CDR3 is 15 amino acids. The V gene end was trimmed by 3 bases and the J gene end by 3 bases; junction bases not matched to a gene: 3. The RNA, about 0.5 to 1 ug, was put through reverse transcription using random hexamers. MiXCR was run by TCRdb on the immunoSEQ multiplex PCR reads, yielding one entry per CDR3 protein. The sample contains roughly 200,000 distinct CDR3 sequences, approximately 94% of which appear only once. This chain links TRBV6-1 with TRBJ2-3, with 10 bases matching TRBD1. Sample: CD4+ T cells from PBMCs. This TCR was recovered from a human donor with Susac syndrome. This chain's CDR3 is CASSEWGQGTDTQYF. CDR3 coding DNA: TGTGCCAGCAGTGAGTGGGGACAGGGGACAGATACGCAGTATTTT.